The T cell receptor (beta chain) described here comes from a study of early T cells in non-severe SARS-CoV-2 infection. Across the study: Sequencing targeted bulk RNA from unsorted whole blood, leaving chains unpaired. Study-level findings and limits: Matching results from VDJdb favored anti-spike CD8 responses, leaving private and CD4 specificities undetected.

In its sample, this clonotype was seen many times. The antigen is unknown. In the library, individual cDNA molecules carried attached unique molecular identifiers. MiXCR, applied by TCRdb to the 5' RACE reads, yields one record per CDR3 protein. The table lists almost 30,000 distinct CDR3 sequences, about 5% of them singletons. The sample taken for sequencing was whole blood. The clonotype was recovered from an adult who was a healthcare worker with PCR-confirmed SARS-CoV-2 infection or an uninfected control (not recorded which).

CDR3: CASSPLRVGEPYNEQFF. CDR3 bases: TGTGCCAGCAGTCCCCTTAGGGTGGGAGAACCCTACAATGAGCAGTTCTTC. The V call is TRBV6-2 or TRBV6-3, the J call TRBJ2-1; tentatively, D is TRBD2 (5 bases). V gave up 5 bases and J gave up 2 bases, with 19 bases separating them. The CDR3 has 17 amino acids. The V gene's germline CDR1 is MNHEY and CDR2 SVGEGT.